This T cell receptor beta chain stems from a study of blood T cell repertoires in COVID-19. About the study: Italy, Spain and the United States were the sources of the convalescent and acute COVID-19 samples. PBMCs, B-cell-depleted T cells, or T cells provided the cDNA or gDNA that made up the material.

Original processing methods: Using reference gene primer amplification, nucleated cell counts were estimated. Clones were read by immunoSEQ multiplex PCR, and TCRdb kept only the in-frame ones, dropping some. The DNA was the basis for D and trimming; V, J and clone size are from that table. The table has 250,000 to 300,000 clones, about nine tenths seen once. CDR1 is MGHRA, CDR2 YSYEKL, per germline. Between the trimmed V and J ends, which lost 5 bases and 4 bases, there was a span of 15 bases. The CDR3 runs to 15 residues. V and J are TRBV4-1 and TRBJ1-3, with D possibly TRBD1 on 6 matching bases. Material: peripheral blood. This clonotype was obtained from a woman in her thirties with COVID-19, enrolled during active disease. CDR3 protein: CASSWSGVSGNTIYF. Here the CDR3 DNA reads TGCGCCAGCAGCTGGTCAGGGGTTTCCGGAAACACCATATATTTT.